A single sample gave rise to the 3 T cell receptor beta chains below, sequenced in a study of T cells in Graves' hyperthyroidism and ophthalmopathy. TCR beta CDR3 region amplification was performed from RNA transcripts. TCR CDR3 underwent first-round RT-PCR with the HTBI primer set. TCRdb independently ran MiXCR on the multiplex PCR reads; one entry per CDR3 protein. The data hold about 350,000 distinct CDR3 sequences, with about 18% observed a single time. Sequencing used blood. The receptors originated from a young woman with Graves' hyperthyroidism.

This clonotype was observed a few times. The gene calls are TRBV3-1 and TRBJ1-2; 7 bases map to TRBD1. Germline assignment: CDR1 LGHDT and CDR2 YNNKEL (reference sequence). The CDR3 length is 13 residues. After removal of 1 base from V and 7 bases from J, the junction contained 3 bases not matched to a gene. The CDR3: CASSQVTGSGYTF. In DNA form, the CDR3 reads TGTGCCAGCAGCCAAGTGACAGGGAGTGGCTACACCTTC.

The sample holds many counts of this clonotype. The V gene is TRBV28, the J gene TRBJ1-2; D unresolved. From germline, CDR1 is MDHEN and CDR2 SYDVKM. There are 12 residues in the CDR3. Trimming took off 1 base at V and 4 bases at J, with 4 bases between the two ends. CDR3 sequence: CASSLFLYGYTF. The DNA for the CDR3 is TGTGCCAGCAGTTTATTCCTCTATGGCTACACCTTC.

This clonotype occurred many times. The chain joins TRBV7-3 to TRBJ1-1, with D maybe TRBD1 (6 bases). The V and J ends lost 5 bases and 2 bases respectively, with 12 bases between them. There are 14 residues in the CDR3. CDR1 is SGHTA and CDR2 is FQGTGA in the germline V gene. CDR3 nucleotide sequence: TGTGCCAGCAGCCTACAGGGTCCCAACACTGAAGCTTTCTTT. Translation: CASSLQGPNTEAFF.